The 13 T cell receptor beta chains reported below all come from one sample, sequenced in a study of T cell repertoires in cytomegalovirus infection. Via MiXCR, TCRdb re-called the reads, giving one row per CDR3 protein. Of about 700,000 distinct CDR3 sequences detected, around 32% appear once; the ten largest clones hold 18%. No antigens are known for them. The sample consisted of cultured PBMCs, taken from culture after CMV antigen stimulation. The receptors were gathered from a human donor in good health (CMV status not recorded). Some clones in this sample may be carry-over from other donors' samples.

There are a few counts of this clonotype. The chain has TRBV6-8 and TRBJ2-1; no clear D gene. Deletions cut 7 bases from V and 4 bases from J, with 23 bases between. This CDR3 region has 17 residues. In germline, CDR1 is MNHGY, CDR2 SAAAGT. Here the CDR3 DNA reads TGTGCCAGCAATCTCGACCTTAGACCACCACCGTACAATGAGCAGTTCTTC. It is translated as CASNLDLRPPPYNEQFF.

The chain combines TRBV2 with TRBJ2-5; no definite D call. CDR3 length: 14 amino acids. In germline, CDR1 is SNHLY, CDR2 FYNNEI. Trimming took off 8 bases at V and 8 bases at J, with 21 bases between the two ends. The CDR3: CASVGPPDGRTQYF. In DNA form, the CDR3 reads TGTGCCAGCGTAGGGCCCCCGGACGGCAGAACCCAGTACTTC.

This clonotype was counted between two and nine times. V usage is TRBV6-1 and J usage is TRBJ2-7; TRBD2 matches at 12 bases. The CDR3 contains 16 residues. V lost 7 bases, J lost 5 bases, and 12 bases stayed unmatched. Germline-derived CDR1 and CDR2 are MNHNS and SASEGT. The CDR3 DNA is TGTGCCAGCACCCCCGCACTAGCGGGAGGACCCCACGAGCAGTACTTC. Its protein product is CASTPALAGGPHEQYF.

CDR3 loop: CATQPQPGPQPQHF. In DNA, the CDR3 is TGTGCCACCCAGCCCCAACCTGGGCCTCAGCCCCAGCATTTT. J is TRBJ1-5 and V is TRBV19; no firm D call. Trimming took off 10 bases at V and 6 bases at J, with 19 bases between the two ends. This CDR3 has 14 residues. Germline V gene lookup returns CDR1 LNHDA and CDR2 SQIVND (reference sequence).

The CDR3 bases are TGTGCCAGCAGTTACGGCCAGGGACGGATCTATGGCTACACCTTC. Amino acid sequence: CASSYGQGRIYGYTF. The chain is built from TRBV6-2 or TRBV6-3 and TRBJ1-2; D may be TRBD1 (5 bases). Germline-derived CDR1 and CDR2 are MNHEY and SVGEGT. V was pared by 2 bases and J by 4 bases, with 14 bases between. There are 15 residues in the CDR3.

This clonotype was counted many times. This chain uses TRBV7-2 with TRBJ2-1; D might be TRBD1 (6 bases). Trimming cost V 3 bases and J 4 bases, with 10 bases left between them. This CDR3 is built from 14 residues. Germline-derived CDR1 and CDR2 are SGHTA and FQGNSA. The CDR3 DNA is TGTGCCAGCAGCTTGGTGGGGGCGTACAATGAGCAGTTCTTC. Translation: CASSLVGAYNEQFF.

This clonotype was seen at least ten times. The rearrangement joins TRBV7-2 to TRBJ2-7, with D possibly being TRBD1 (6 bases). This CDR3 spans 13 amino acids. V was cut by 4 bases and J by 2 bases, with 9 bases left in between. Germline CDR1 reads SGHTA; CDR2 reads FQGNSA. CDR3 coding DNA: TGTGCCAGCAGCTATCGGACAGCCTACGAGCAGTACTTC. Protein: CASSYRTAYEQYF. Looking up the rest from reference TRBV7-2 and TRBJ2-7 gives the full variable domain: GAGVSQSPSNKVTEKGKDVELRCDPISGHTALYWYRQSLGQGLEFLIYFQGNSAPDKSGLPSDRFSAERTGGSVSTLTIQRTQQEDSAVYLCASSYRTAYEQYFGPGTRLTVT.

The rearrangement joins TRBV12-5 to TRBJ2-3, with 11 bases that match TRBD2. Trimming at V came to 2 bases and at J to 4 bases, leaving 2 bases not matched to a gene. The CDR3 length is 15 residues. Germline CDR1 reads LGHNT; CDR2 reads FRNRAP. The CDR3 coding sequence is TGTGCTAGTGGTTTGCTAGCGGGAGGTTCAGATACGCAGTATTTT. This encodes CASGLLAGGSDTQYF.

The chain couples TRBV11-2 to TRBJ2-1, with TRBD2 identical over 11 bases. V trimming: 3 bases; J trimming: 8 bases; junction bases outside the gene matches: 6. CDR3 length: 15 residues. The germline CDR1 and CDR2 sequences are SGHAT and FQNNGV. CDR3 residues: CASSFIAGGPDEQFF. Written as DNA, the CDR3 is TGTGCCAGCAGCTTCATAGCGGGAGGGCCTGATGAGCAGTTCTTC.

In its sample, this clonotype was seen many times. The chain uses TRBV7-2 and TRBJ2-3; 11 bases agree with TRBD2. Germline V CDR1 and CDR2: SGHTA, FQGNSA. The CDR3 length is 17 residues. J gave up 1 base and V 1 base, and 4 bases lay outside the gene matches. This CDR3 reads CASSLVGTSGGTDTQYF. The CDR3 DNA is TGTGCCAGCAGCTTAGTTGGGACTAGCGGAGGCACAGATACGCAGTATTTT.

This clonotype was observed many times. The chain employs TRBV7-2 and TRBJ1-2; D not resolved. CDR1 SGHTA and CDR2 FQGNSA come from the germline V gene. Trimming cost V 5 bases and J 0 bases, with 19 bases left between them. The CDR3 is made up of 17 amino acids. CDR3 sequence: CASSPRPGMLANYGYTF. The CDR3 DNA sequence: TGTGCCAGCAGCCCTAGGCCCGGGATGCTAGCTAACTATGGCTACACCTTC.

The genes are TRBV12-3 or TRBV12-4 and TRBJ1-5, with D tentatively TRBD1 (5 bases). V lost 3 bases and J lost 4, with 13 bases in between. There are 15 residues in the CDR3. CDR3 in DNA: TGTGCCAGCAGTTTGCCGGGGGTGAGAAATCAGCCCCAGCATTTT. It specifies CASSLPGVRNQPQHF.

CDR3 residues: CASSPRHLSTEAFF. CDR3 bases: TGTGCCAGCAGCCCCCGCCACCTGAGCACTGAAGCTTTCTTT. The rearrangement uses TRBV9 and TRBJ1-1; D not resolved. Looked up from germline, CDR1 is SGDLS and CDR2 is YYNGEE. With 4 bases removed from V and 4 bases from J, the gap between germline ends came to 14 bases. CDR3 size: 14 residues.